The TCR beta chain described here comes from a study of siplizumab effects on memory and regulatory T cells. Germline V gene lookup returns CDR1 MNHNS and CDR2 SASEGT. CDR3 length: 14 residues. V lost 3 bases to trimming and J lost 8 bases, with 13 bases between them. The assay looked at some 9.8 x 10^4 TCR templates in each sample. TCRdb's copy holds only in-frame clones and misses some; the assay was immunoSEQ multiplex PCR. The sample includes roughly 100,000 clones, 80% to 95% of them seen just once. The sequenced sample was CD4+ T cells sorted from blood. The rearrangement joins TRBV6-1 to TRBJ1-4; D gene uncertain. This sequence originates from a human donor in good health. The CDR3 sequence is CASSEHPGREKLFF. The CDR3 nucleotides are TGTGCCAGCAGTGAGCACCCCGGACGGGAAAAACTGTTTTTT.